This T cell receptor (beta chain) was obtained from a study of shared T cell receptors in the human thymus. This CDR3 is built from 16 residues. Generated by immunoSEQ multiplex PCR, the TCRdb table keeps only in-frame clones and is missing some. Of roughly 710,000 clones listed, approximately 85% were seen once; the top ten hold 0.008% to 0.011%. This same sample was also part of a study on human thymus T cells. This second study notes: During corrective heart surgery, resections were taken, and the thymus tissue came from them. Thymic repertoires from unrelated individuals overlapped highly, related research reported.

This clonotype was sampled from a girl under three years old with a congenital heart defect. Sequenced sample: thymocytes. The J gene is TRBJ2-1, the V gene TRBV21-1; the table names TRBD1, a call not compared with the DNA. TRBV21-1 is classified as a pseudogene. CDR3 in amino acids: CASSKVRQGARSEQFF. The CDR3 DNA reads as TGTGCCAGCAGCAAAGTCCGGCAGGGGGCGCGTAGTGAGCAGTTCTTC.